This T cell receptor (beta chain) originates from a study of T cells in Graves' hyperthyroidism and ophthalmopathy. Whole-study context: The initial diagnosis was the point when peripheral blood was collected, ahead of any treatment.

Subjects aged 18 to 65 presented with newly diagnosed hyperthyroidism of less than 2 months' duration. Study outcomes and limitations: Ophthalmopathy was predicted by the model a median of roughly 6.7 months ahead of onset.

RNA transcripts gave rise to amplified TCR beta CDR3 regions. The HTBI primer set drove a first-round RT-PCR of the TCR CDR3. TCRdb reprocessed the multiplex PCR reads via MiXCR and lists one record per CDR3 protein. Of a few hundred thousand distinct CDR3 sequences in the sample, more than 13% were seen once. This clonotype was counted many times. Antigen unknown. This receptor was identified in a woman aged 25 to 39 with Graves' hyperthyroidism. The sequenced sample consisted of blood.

The CDR3 region has the DNA TGCGCCAGCAGGGAAGGACTAGCTCAAGGAACAGATACGCAGTATTTT. This codes for CASREGLAQGTDTQYF. The chain joins TRBV5-1 to TRBJ2-3; 8 positions agree with TRBD2. Per the germline V gene, CDR1 is SGHRS and CDR2 is YFSETQ. The V and J ends lost 5 bases and 3 bases, in that order; junction bases with no gene match: 11. This CDR3 region has 16 residues.